This paragraph reports one T cell receptor beta chain. The repertoire was sequenced with immunoSEQ multiplex PCR; TCRdb's copy has only in-frame clones and lacks some. The table includes approximately 140,000 clones, 85% to 90% detected once. These data belong to a study of control samples from healthy donors and cancer patients. This CDR3 is 12 amino acids long. Per the germline V gene, CDR1 is SNHLY and CDR2 is FYNNEI. The V gene lost 8 bases and the J gene lost 4 bases, with 9 bases spanning the gap. The chain combines TRBV2 with TRBJ1-3, with D possibly being TRBD1 (5 bases). What was sequenced was PBMCs. This TCR was sampled from a man aged 50-60 years with head and neck cancer. Written as DNA, the CDR3 is TGTGCCAGCGGGACCTACGGAAACACCATATATTTT. Protein: CASGTYGNTIYF.